These T cell receptor beta chains were read from a single sample in a study of blood T cell repertoires in COVID-19. Only in-frame clones appear in the TCRdb table, and some are missing; sequencing was by immunoSEQ multiplex PCR. The sample includes about 210,000 clones, around 80% of them seen just once. Material: peripheral blood. These receptors were collected from a woman aged 40-49 years with acute or convalescent COVID-19. The conserved cysteine and the conserved F or W are not part of the CDR3 here. The order of the fields is CDR3 protein, V gene, CDR3 length, D gene. A D gene is named only where the DNA matches it firmly.

ASDPGQGTNYGYT | TRBV7-9 | 13 | TRBD1
ASSQDRGPGGADTQY | TRBV4-3 | 15 | TRBD1
AGGGGPGANVLT | TRBV2 | 12 | TRBD2
ASSHGDRIDQPQH | TRBV4-1 | 13 | NA
ASSQNVRMSSGRSTDTQY | TRBV3-1/TRBV3-2 | 18 | TRBD2
ASSSNHSPLH | TRBV27 | 10 | NA
SGVGGAYEQY | TRBV29-1 | 10 | NA
ASSYGRESTGELF | TRBV6-5 | 13 | NA
ASSLNSLTTYEQY | TRBV7-2 | 13 | NA
ASSQGSAGGGDTQY | TRBV4-2 | 14 | TRBD2
ASSLRASGNTGELF | TRBV27 | 14 | TRBD2
ASSQQGQGVGKLF | TRBV7-2 | 13 | TRBD1
ASSHLQTYEQY | TRBV7-8 | 11 | NA
SPSYGYT | TRBV20-1 | 7 | NA
ASSTSAGAGNEQF | TRBV19 | 13 | TRBD2
AITPMSGREQF | TRBV10-3 | 11 | NA
ASSYVGQGQFETQY | TRBV6-5 | 14 | TRBD1
ASSFGQAVDRAKNIQY | TRBV5-1 | 16 | TRBD1
ASSEPGGSYNEQF | TRBV2 | 13 | TRBD2
ASSGTIENEQF | TRBV11-3 | 11 | TRBD2
ASSVAPGQGTQY | TRBV9 | 12 | TRBD1
ASSFVDSRGSYGYT | TRBV5-6 | 14 | NA
ASSEVDWEYEQY | TRBV6-1 | 12 | NA
ASSGGGPSEQY | TRBV27 | 11 | TRBD2
ASSWTGEGADTQY | TRBV7-2 | 13 | TRBD1
AWSVLDRDNSPLH | TRBV30 | 13 | TRBD1
ASSDRTGRADTQY | TRBV2 | 13 | NA
ASSEGWGLAYEQY | TRBV6-1 | 13 | NA
ATSDQRQVQETQY | TRBV24-1 | 13 | NA
ASSRPTSGDLNEQF | TRBV6-2/TRBV6-3 | 14 | TRBD2
ASSPRLAGASYEQY | TRBV9 | 14 | TRBD2
ASSQMGGPYEQY | TRBV3-1/TRBV3-2 | 12 | NA
ASSQGLAGGVIPPEQY | TRBV4-3 | 16 | TRBD2
ASTHAGGYEQY | TRBV28 | 11 | TRBD1
ASSTGTGLKNIQY | TRBV5-1 | 13 | TRBD1
AISPTTGADTQY | TRBV10-3 | 12 | NA